This T cell receptor (beta chain) came from a study of CD8 T cells in ankylosing spondylitis. Study-level results: There was a TCR beta motif, made of several highly homologous variants, that appeared characteristic of ankylosing spondylitis blood.

This clonotype turned up a few times. What it binds is not known. Libraries for TCR beta were made by quantitative 5'-RACE with molecular barcodes. TCRdb recomputed calls from the 5' RACE reads with MiXCR, one row per CDR3 protein. Among just under 550,000 distinct CDR3 sequences listed, more than 9.5% were seen once. The CDR3 runs to 14 residues. Germline V gene data show CDR1 as WSHSY and CDR2 as SAAADI. Trimming pared 8 bases from V and 0 bases from J, leaving 11 bases between. The source is a male donor with ankylosing spondylitis. Sequencing was done on a sample of blood, either unsorted or a sorted T cell fraction (not recorded which). The genes are TRBV10-2 and TRBJ2-1; TRBD1 might be the D (5 bases). CDR3 region: CASWGLSSYNEQFF. CDR3 DNA: TGCGCCAGCTGGGGCCTTAGCTCCTACAATGAGCAGTTCTTC.